The 32 T cell receptor beta chains reported below all come from one sample, sequenced in a study of PD-L1 blockade in urothelial cancer. Described time point: pretreatment peripheral blood. Profiled with immunoSEQ multiplex PCR; TCRdb holds only in-frame clones, not every one. This sample yields 60,000 to 75,000 clones, of which around 84% are seen a single time; 8.5% to 10% belongs to the top ten. The source material was PBMCs, sampled around atezolizumab (anti-PD-L1) treatment. These TCRs come from a woman between 65 and 79 years old with urothelial cancer.

This chain joins TRBV6-5 and TRBJ2-2; 7 bases are a match to TRBD1. The CDR3 runs 15 residues. With V trimmed by 4 bases and J by 4 bases, 6 bases remained unmatched. CDR1 MNHEY and CDR2 SVGAGI come from the germline V gene. Here the CDR3 reads CASSSPGQSTGELFF. CDR3 nucleotide sequence: TGTGCCAGCAGTTCGCCGGGACAGTCCACCGGGGAGCTGTTTTTT.

The chain uses TRBV19 and TRBJ2-5; D gene unclear. The CDR3 sequence is 14 residues long. CDR1 LNHDA and CDR2 SQIVND come from the germline V gene (reference sequence). V shed 7 bases and J shed 7 bases, with 19 bases lying between them. In nucleotides, the CDR3 is TGTGCCAGTATGGCAAGAGGTGAAATAAGGACCCAGTACTTC. It is translated as CASMARGEIRTQYF.

The chain combines TRBV13 with TRBJ2-1; tentatively, D is TRBD1 (6 bases). The germline CDR1 and CDR2 sequences are PRHDT and FYEKMQ (reference sequence). V was cut by 3 bases and J by 7 bases, with 13 bases left in between. CDR3 length: 14 residues. CDR3 in amino acids: CASSFLAGVNEQFF. CDR3 in DNA: TGTGCCAGCAGCTTCCTCGCAGGGGTAAATGAGCAGTTCTTC.

The V call is TRBV2, the J call TRBJ1-1; D remains unclear. Germline V lookup: CDR1 SNHLY, CDR2 FYNNEI. The CDR3 spans 14 residues. The V end lost 6 bases, the J end lost 7 bases, and 18 bases lay between the germline ends. CDR3 DNA sequence: TGTGCCAGCAGCGGAGGAGAATTGAGGGTTGAAGCTTTCTTT. Protein: CASSGGELRVEAFF.

The chain employs TRBV5-4 and TRBJ2-5, with TRBD2 matching 10 bases. Germline loops: CDR1 SGHNT, CDR2 YYREEE (reference sequence). CDR3 length: 15 residues. V trimming: 2 bases; J trimming: 2 bases; junction bases outside the gene matches: 3. CDR3 region: CASSFPAGGQETQYF. DNA of the CDR3: TGTGCCAGCAGCTTCCCAGCGGGGGGGCAAGAGACCCAGTACTTC.

This clone was recorded only once. This chain uses TRBV7-8 with TRBJ2-4; 7 nucleotides align to TRBD2. This CDR3 has 17 amino acids. The V gene end was trimmed by 4 bases and the J gene end by 4 bases; junction bases not matched to a gene: 13. CDR1 and CDR2 (germline): SGHVS, FQNEAQ. CDR3 amino acids: CASSSMRGGGLKNIQYF. The CDR3 coding sequence is TGTGCCAGCAGCTCAATGCGTGGGGGGGGTCTTAAAAACATTCAGTACTTC. The complete variable domain, with remaining parts taken from reference TRBV7-8 and TRBJ2-4, reads GAGVSQSPRYKVAKRGQDVALRCDPISGHVSLFWYQQALGQGPEFLTYFQNEAQLDKSGLPSDRFFAERPEGSVSTLKIQRTQQEDSAVYLCASSSMRGGGLKNIQYFGAGTRLSVL.

J is TRBJ2-1 and V is TRBV7-3; 8 bases map to TRBD2. Germline CDR1 is SGHTA and CDR2 is FQGTGA. After removal of 1 base from V and 7 bases from J, the junction contained 6 bases not matched to a gene. The CDR3 totals 15 residues. In DNA, the CDR3 is TGTGCCAGCAGCTTAATTGGCGGGAGGAGGAATGAGCAGTTCTTC. Its protein product is CASSLIGGRRNEQFF. Full variable domain (outside the CDR3, taken from reference TRBV7-3 and TRBJ2-1): GAGVSQTPSNKVTEKGKYVELRCDPISGHTALYWYRQSLGQGPEFLIYFQGTGAADDSGLPNDRFFAVRPEGSVSTLKIQRTERGDSAVYLCASSLIGGRRNEQFFGPGTRLTVL.

The V call is TRBV5-1, the J call TRBJ2-1; perhaps TRBD2 as D (6 bases). CDR1 SGHRS and CDR2 YFSETQ come from the germline V gene. Trimming removed 4 bases from V and 6 bases from J, with 17 bases in between. The CDR3 consists of 15 residues. CDR3 amino acids: CASSQTSGFSNEQFF. For the CDR3, the DNA is TGCGCCAGCAGCCAGACTAGTGGGTTTTCCAATGAGCAGTTCTTC.

A few counts support this clone. The rearrangement links TRBV7-3 to TRBJ2-3, with D possibly being TRBD1 (6 bases). CDR1 SGHTA and CDR2 FQGTGA come from the germline V gene. CDR3 size: 15 residues. V lost 2 bases, J lost 3 bases, and 12 bases lay in between. CDR3 DNA: TGTGCCAGCAGCTTAGGGTTGAGGGGGACAGATACGCAGTATTTT. Its translation is CASSLGLRGTDTQYF.

This chain connects TRBV5-1 to TRBJ1-1, with 7 bases aligning to TRBD1. This CDR3 region has 15 residues. The trim removed 4 bases at V and 4 bases at J, leaving 10 bases unmatched. Germline V gives CDR1 SGHRS, CDR2 YFSETQ. The CDR3 DNA reads as TGCGCCAGCAGCGTACAGGGGCGGCTAGGCACTGAAGCTTTCTTT. This sequence encodes CASSVQGRLGTEAFF. Using reference TRBV5-1 and TRBJ1-1 for the parts outside the CDR3, the full variable domain is KAGVTQTPRYLIKTRGQQVTLSCSPISGHRSVSWYQQTPGQGLQFLFEYFSETQRNKGNFPGRFSGRQFSNSRSEMNVSTLELGDSALYLCASSVQGRLGTEAFFGQGTRLTVV.

The chain recombines TRBV19 with TRBJ1-5, with a tentative D call TRBD1 (5 bases). The germline V gene has CDR1 LNHDA and CDR2 SQIVND (reference sequence). The CDR3 loop spans 14 amino acids. The V end lost 0 bases, the J end lost 6 bases, and 9 bases lay between the germline ends. CDR3 nucleotide sequence: TGTGCCAGTAGTATAGATAAGGGGTTTCAGCCCCAGCATTTT. This gives the protein CASSIDKGFQPQHF.

The rearrangement uses TRBV6-6 and TRBJ1-2; D gene unclear. Per the germline V gene, CDR1 is MNHNY and CDR2 is SVGAGI (reference sequence). The CDR3 has 14 amino acids. V gave up 2 bases and J gave up 1 base, with 8 bases separating them. The CDR3 region is CASSYADFNYGYTF. The DNA of the CDR3 is TGTGCCAGCAGTTACGCCGACTTTAACTATGGCTACACCTTC.

This rearrangement joins TRBV11-2 to TRBJ2-5, with D perhaps matching TRBD2 (6 bases). The germline V gene encodes CDR1 SGHAT and CDR2 FQNNGV. Trimming left V 5 bases short and J 7 bases short, with 17 bases between. The CDR3 is 14 amino acids. CDR3 amino acids: CASSPSGADRTQYF. CDR3 coding DNA: TGTGCCAGCAGCCCCTCGGGAGCGGATCGGACCCAGTACTTC.

This rearrangement joins TRBV19 to TRBJ2-7; TRBD1 matches 7 bases. This CDR3 contains 15 residues. The germline CDR1 and CDR2 sequences are LNHDA and SQIVND (reference sequence). With 3 bases clipped from V and 3 bases from J, the junction kept 8 bases outside the gene matches. CDR3 DNA sequence: TGTGCCAGTAGTATTGGTTACAGGGGAGACTACGAGCAGTACTTC. It specifies CASSIGYRGDYEQYF.

The gene calls are TRBV2 and TRBJ2-3, with 9 bases lining up with TRBD2. The CDR3 is 16 amino acids. Germline V lookup: CDR1 SNHLY, CDR2 FYNNEI. V lost 5 bases and J lost 1; bases outside the gene matches: 7. CDR3 nucleotide sequence: TGTGCCAGCAGTCTCGAGGGACTAGCCGGCACAGATACGCAGTATTTT. This translates into CASSLEGLAGTDTQYF. The entire variable domain, with the rest obtained from reference TRBV2 and TRBJ2-3, is as follows: EPEVTQTPSHQVTQMGQEVILRCVPISNHLYFYWYRQILGQKVEFLVSFYNNEISEKSEIFDDQFSVERPDGSNFTLKIRSTKLEDSAMYFCASSLEGLAGTDTQYFGPGTRLTVL.

V gene TRBV6-6 combines with J gene TRBJ1-1; D gene ambiguous. Trimming stripped 0 bases from V and 1 base from J, with 6 bases between. In germline, CDR1 is MNHNY, CDR2 SVGAGI (reference sequence). The CDR3 loop spans 14 amino acids. DNA of the CDR3: TGTGCCAGCAGTTACTCGAACACGAACACTGAAGCTTTCTTT. Protein product: CASSYSNTNTEAFF.

In its sample, this clone was seen many times. V and J are TRBV6-6 and TRBJ1-5; 8 bases fit TRBD1. J was trimmed by 1 base and V by 6 bases; bases with no gene match: 8. The CDR3 totals 16 residues. CDR1 is MNHNY and CDR2 is SVGAGI in the germline V gene (reference sequence). This chain's CDR3 is CASSSGGVGSNQPQHF. The CDR3 DNA reads as TGTGCCAGCAGCTCAGGGGGCGTGGGGAGCAATCAGCCCCAGCATTTT.

This chain uses TRBV11-2 with TRBJ2-2, with D possibly being TRBD1 (5 bases). V was pared by 1 base and J by 4 bases, with 10 bases between. Germline CDR1 and CDR2: SGHAT and FQNNGV. This CDR3 has 15 amino acids. The CDR3 loop is CASSLGAGLTGELFF. The CDR3 DNA reads as TGTGCCAGCAGCTTAGGGGCAGGGCTCACCGGGGAGCTGTTTTTT.

This chain joins TRBV11-2 and TRBJ2-1, with 7 bases fitting TRBD2. CDR1 and CDR2 (germline): SGHAT, FQNNGV. V was clipped by 7 bases and J by 3 bases; unmatched bases: 15. CDR3 length equals 17 residues. The CDR3 region is CASIPRVSGKVYNEQFF. The CDR3 coding sequence is TGTGCCAGCATCCCCCGCGTCAGCGGGAAGGTCTACAATGAGCAGTTCTTC.

The chain links TRBV30 to TRBJ1-2; D perhaps matches TRBD1 (6 bases). The CDR3 consists of 13 residues. Per the germline V gene, CDR1 is GTSNPN and CDR2 is SVGIG (reference sequence). With 2 bases removed from V and 5 bases from J, the gap between germline ends came to 12 bases. The CDR3 reads CAWSRPGVYGYTF. CDR3 coding DNA: TGTGCCTGGAGTAGGCCAGGGGTGTATGGCTACACCTTC.

The chain carries TRBV5-4 and TRBJ1-2; 7 bases line up with TRBD1. The CDR3 contains 15 residues. Germline V gene data show CDR1 as SGHNT and CDR2 as YYREEE (reference sequence). The ends lost 5 bases at V and 3 bases at J; junction bases unmatched: 10. The CDR3 loop reads CASRNKDRQDYGYTF. DNA of the CDR3: TGTGCCAGCAGGAACAAGGACAGGCAAGACTATGGCTACACCTTC.

The V and J genes are TRBV28 and TRBJ2-1; possibly TRBD2 for D (6 bases). The V end was cut by 8 bases, the J end by 9 bases, with 14 bases between. Germline CDR1 is MDHEN and CDR2 is SYDVKM. This CDR3 contains 12 residues. The CDR3 DNA reads as TGTGCCAGCCGCCGGCGGGGAGGTGAGCAGTTCTTC. Protein: CASRRRGGEQFF.

V is TRBV7-8 and J is TRBJ2-6, with 7 nucleotides matching TRBD2. With 2 bases clipped from V and 0 bases from J, the junction kept 13 bases outside the gene matches. Germline V gene sequence: CDR1 SGHVS, CDR2 FQNEAQ. The CDR3 has 20 amino acids. CDR3 loop: CASSLRGGQTTFSGANVLTF. The CDR3 DNA reads as TGTGCCAGCAGCTTAAGGGGAGGGCAAACTACCTTCTCTGGGGCCAACGTCCTGACTTTC.

A single count supports this clone. CDR3 sequence: CASSLGPPLTGSGQPQHF. CDR3 sequence (DNA): TGTGCCAGCAGCTTAGGGCCTCCATTGACAGGGTCGGGTCAGCCCCAGCATTTT. The chain links TRBV11-3 to TRBJ1-5, with 7 bases aligning to TRBD1. Germline V gene lookup returns CDR1 SGHNT and CDR2 YENEEA. The CDR3 runs to 18 residues. Trimming at V came to 1 base and at J to 6 bases, leaving 15 bases not matched to a gene.

J is TRBJ1-2 and V is TRBV5-6; TRBD1 agrees at 10 bases. Germline trimming cut 0 bases from V and 0 bases from J; bases unmatched to any gene: 5. CDR3 size: 17 residues. Germline V gives CDR1 SGHDT, CDR2 YYEEEE. CDR3 DNA: TGTGCCAGCAGCTTGGCGGGACAGGGGACCGCTAACTATGGCTACACCTTC. This gives the protein CASSLAGQGTANYGYTF.

V and J are TRBV19 and TRBJ2-1; 9 nucleotides align to TRBD1. There are 16 residues in the CDR3. V gave up 3 bases and J gave up 5 bases; unmatched junction bases: 8. Germline CDR1 reads LNHDA; CDR2 reads SQIVND (reference sequence). The CDR3 spells CASSIIGTGNHNEQFF. In nucleotides, the CDR3 is TGTGCCAGTAGTATTATTGGGACAGGGAATCACAATGAGCAGTTCTTC.

This chain links TRBV27 with TRBJ1-2, with 8 bases lining up with TRBD1. CDR1 is MNHEY and CDR2 is SMNVEV in the germline V gene (reference sequence). This CDR3 comprises 14 residues. V shed 2 bases, J shed 7 bases, and the junction held 6 bases outside the gene matches. CDR3 loop: CASSLSRGHSGYTF. The DNA for the CDR3 is TGTGCCAGCAGTTTAAGCAGGGGGCATAGTGGCTACACCTTC.

This chain uses TRBV5-1 with TRBJ2-7; the D gene is possibly TRBD2 (5 bases). CDR3 size: 15 residues. Germline V gene lookup returns CDR1 SGHRS and CDR2 YFSETQ. V lost 0 bases and J lost 5, with 15 bases in between. CDR3 DNA sequence: TGCGCCAGCAGCTTGGAAGGAGGCCCATGGGACGAGCAGTACTTC. Encoded protein: CASSLEGGPWDEQYF.

The CDR3 DNA reads as TGTGCCAGCAGCTTTGTGGCTAGCGGAGGAGAGACCCAGTACTTC. It encodes CASSFVASGGETQYF. The chain links TRBV7-7 to TRBJ2-5; 7 bases match TRBD2. In germline, CDR1 is SSHAT, CDR2 FNYEAQ (reference sequence). V shed 3 bases and J 4 bases; nucleotides not matched to a gene: 8. The CDR3 loop spans 15 amino acids.

The chain employs TRBV27 and TRBJ1-6; D might be TRBD1 (5 bases). CDR1 is MNHEY, CDR2 SMNVEV, per germline (reference sequence). V gave up 4 bases and J gave up 5 bases, with 15 bases separating them. CDR3 length: 16 amino acids. The CDR3 reads CASSYRAGYNNSPLHF. The DNA of the CDR3 is TGTGCCAGCAGTTATCGAGCAGGGTACAATAATTCACCCCTCCACTTT.

This chain links TRBV27 with TRBJ2-5, with 11 bases identical to TRBD2. The CDR3 loop spans 17 amino acids. Germline-derived CDR1 and CDR2 are MNHEY and SMNVEV (reference sequence). The ends lost 4 bases at V and 4 bases at J; junction bases unmatched: 11. The CDR3 reads CASSSPRSGRARETQYF. For the CDR3, the DNA is TGTGCCAGCAGTTCCCCTCGTAGCGGGAGGGCCCGAGAGACCCAGTACTTC.

This clone was seen just once. The chain uses TRBV28 and TRBJ1-1; 7 positions agree with TRBD1. The V gene's germline CDR1 is MDHEN and CDR2 SYDVKM. Trimming at V came to 6 bases and at J to 3 bases, leaving 10 bases not matched to a gene. CDR3 length equals 15 residues. The CDR3 protein is CASSLAGTADTEAFF. CDR3 sequence (DNA): TGTGCCAGCAGCTTAGCAGGGACAGCGGACACTGAAGCTTTCTTT.